This T cell receptor beta chain was identified in a study of chemoradiotherapy in HPV16-positive cancers (dated 2022 in TCRdb). Background on the whole study: Candidate HPV-specific T-cell clones and common TCR motifs were defined through functional T-cell assays on cells from a couple of HPV16-positive patients. The study asked whether T-cell immunity against the HPV oncoproteins E6 and E7 changes during chemoradiotherapy and whether it affects survival. TCR repertoires from over 80 patients with HPV-related cancers were then used to track the candidate HPV-specific TCRs and motifs.

Notes on this clone: Its target antigen remains unknown. Within one base of it there is no much larger clone, and no base qualities were kept.

The paper as a whole reports these results and caveats: Expansion of candidate HPV-specific clones and E7-related TCR motifs was observed in the tumor microenvironment during treatment, whereas no such expansion was observed for non-HPV-specific T cells. Only two HPV16-positive patients were used to derive the functional definition of HPV-specific T cells, and the survival association was reported for HPV16-positive patients. In HPV16-positive patients, expansion of HPV-responsive T cells during chemoradiotherapy was associated with improved recurrence-free survival.

Library creation used the immunoSEQ multiplex PCR assay. TCRdb provides this immuneACCESS table in a form limited to in-frame rearrangements. Some clones are lacking; in checked studies, under half of them reflect an unresolved V gene, and why the rest are absent is not known. This sample holds some 13,000 clones; over 65% were observed only once. The ten largest clonotypes hold 16% of the sample. Because repertoires were sampled repeatedly during chemoradiotherapy, clonal expansion in the tumor microenvironment could be followed. Trimming removed 3 bases from V and 2 bases from J, leaving 19 bases between the germline ends. From the cysteine up to the phenylalanine, the CDR3 has a length of 17 residues. The retained sequence is limited to the CDR3, 51 bases, with the frame set at the first base. CDR1 is given as MDHEN and CDR2 as SYDVKM, both from the germline V gene.

The rearrangement combines TRBV28 with TRBJ1-2; tentative D gene TRBD1, with 6 bases matching. This receptor was taken from a human donor with HPV-associated anogenital cancer. The specimen was collected from a patient who underwent chemoradiotherapy. In nucleotide form, the sequence is TGTGCCAGCAGTTTTCGGGGGGAGGGGGAGAGAAACTATGGCTACACCTTC. Translated, this is CASSFRGEGERNYGYTF.